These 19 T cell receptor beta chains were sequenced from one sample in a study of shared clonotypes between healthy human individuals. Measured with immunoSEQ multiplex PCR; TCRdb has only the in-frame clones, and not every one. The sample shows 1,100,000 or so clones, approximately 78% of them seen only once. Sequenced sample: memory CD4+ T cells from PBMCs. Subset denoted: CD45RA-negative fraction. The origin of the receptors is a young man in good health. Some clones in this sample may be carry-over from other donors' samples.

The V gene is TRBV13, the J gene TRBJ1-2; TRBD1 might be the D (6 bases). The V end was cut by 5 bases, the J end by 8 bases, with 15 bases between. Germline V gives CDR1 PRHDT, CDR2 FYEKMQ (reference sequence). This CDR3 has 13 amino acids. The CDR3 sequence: CASSRTRGGGYTF. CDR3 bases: TGTGCCAGCAGCCGAACCAGGGGTGGGGGCTACACCTTC.

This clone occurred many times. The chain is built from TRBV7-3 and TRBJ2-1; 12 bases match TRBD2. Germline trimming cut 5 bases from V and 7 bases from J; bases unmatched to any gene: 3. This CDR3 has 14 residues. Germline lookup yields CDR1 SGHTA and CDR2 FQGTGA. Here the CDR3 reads CASSPGTSGNEQFF. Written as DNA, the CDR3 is TGTGCCAGCAGCCCCGGGACTAGCGGGAATGAGCAGTTCTTC.

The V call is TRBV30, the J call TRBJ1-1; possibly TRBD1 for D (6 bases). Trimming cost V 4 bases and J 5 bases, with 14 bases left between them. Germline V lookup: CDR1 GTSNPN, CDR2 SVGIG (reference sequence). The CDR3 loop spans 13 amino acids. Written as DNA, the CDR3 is TGTGCCTGGAAGAACTCCAGGGGAACTGAAGCTTTCTTT. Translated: CAWKNSRGTEAFF.

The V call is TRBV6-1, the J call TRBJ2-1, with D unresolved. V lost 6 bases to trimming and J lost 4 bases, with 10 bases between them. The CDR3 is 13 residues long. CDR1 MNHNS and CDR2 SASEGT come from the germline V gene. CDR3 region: CASSSREYNEQFF. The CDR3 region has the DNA TGTGCCAGCAGCTCCCGAGAATACAATGAGCAGTTCTTC.

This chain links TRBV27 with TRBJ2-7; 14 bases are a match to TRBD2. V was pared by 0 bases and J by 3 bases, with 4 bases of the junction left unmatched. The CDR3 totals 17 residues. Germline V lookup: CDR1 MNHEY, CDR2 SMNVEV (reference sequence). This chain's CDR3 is CASSLSRLAGGDYEQYF. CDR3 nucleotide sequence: TGTGCCAGCAGTTTATCCCGACTAGCGGGAGGGGACTACGAGCAGTACTTC.

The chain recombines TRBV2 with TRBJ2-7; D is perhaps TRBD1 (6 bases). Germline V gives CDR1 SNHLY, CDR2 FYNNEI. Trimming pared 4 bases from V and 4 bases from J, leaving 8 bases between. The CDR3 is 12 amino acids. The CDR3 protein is CASSGGQYEQYF. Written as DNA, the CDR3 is TGTGCCAGCAGTGGGGGGCAATACGAGCAGTACTTC.

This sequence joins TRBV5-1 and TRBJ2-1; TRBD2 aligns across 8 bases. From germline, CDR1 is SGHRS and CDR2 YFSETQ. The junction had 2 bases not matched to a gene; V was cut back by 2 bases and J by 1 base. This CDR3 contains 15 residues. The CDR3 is CASSLIAGSYNEQFF. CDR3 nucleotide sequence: TGCGCCAGCAGCTTAATAGCGGGATCCTACAATGAGCAGTTCTTC.

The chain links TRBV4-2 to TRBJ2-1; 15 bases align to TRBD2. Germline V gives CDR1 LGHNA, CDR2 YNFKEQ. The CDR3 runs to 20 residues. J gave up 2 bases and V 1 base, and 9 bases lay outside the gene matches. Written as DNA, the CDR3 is TGTGCCAGCAGCCAAGGTGCTGGGACTAGCGGGAGGATCACCTACAATGAGCAGTTCTTC. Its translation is CASSQGAGTSGRITYNEQFF.

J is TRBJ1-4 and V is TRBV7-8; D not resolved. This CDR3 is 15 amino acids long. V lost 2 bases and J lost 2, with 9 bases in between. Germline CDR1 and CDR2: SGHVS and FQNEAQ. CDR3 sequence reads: CASSLTSTTNEKLFF. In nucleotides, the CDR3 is TGTGCCAGCAGCTTAACTTCGACGACTAATGAAAAACTGTTTTTT.

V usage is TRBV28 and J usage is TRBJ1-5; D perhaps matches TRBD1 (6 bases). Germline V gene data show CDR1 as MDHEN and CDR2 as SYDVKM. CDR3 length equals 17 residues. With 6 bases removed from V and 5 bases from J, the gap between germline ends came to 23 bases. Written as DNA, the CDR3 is TGTGCCAGCAGGGGGGGCGCTCGGGCAGGGCCGGATCAGCCCCAGCATTTT. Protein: CASRGGARAGPDQPQHF.

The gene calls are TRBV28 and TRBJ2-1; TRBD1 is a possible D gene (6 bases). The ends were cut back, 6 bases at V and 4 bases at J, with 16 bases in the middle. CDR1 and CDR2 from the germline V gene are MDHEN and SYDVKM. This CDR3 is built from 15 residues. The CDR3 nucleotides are TGTGCCAGCAGACCTTCAGAGGGGGTATACAATGAGCAGTTCTTC. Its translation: CASRPSEGVYNEQFF.

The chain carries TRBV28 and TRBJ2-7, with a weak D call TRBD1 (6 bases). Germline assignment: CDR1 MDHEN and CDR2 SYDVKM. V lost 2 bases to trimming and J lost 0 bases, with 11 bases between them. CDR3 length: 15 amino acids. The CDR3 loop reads CASSLRGSISYEQYF. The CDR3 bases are TGTGCCAGCAGTTTAAGGGGGTCCATCTCCTACGAGCAGTACTTC.

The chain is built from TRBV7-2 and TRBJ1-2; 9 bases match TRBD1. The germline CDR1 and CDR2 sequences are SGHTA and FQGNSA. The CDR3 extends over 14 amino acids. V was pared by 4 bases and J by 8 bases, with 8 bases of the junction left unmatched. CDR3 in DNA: TGTGCCAGCAGCTCGAAGGACAGGGGAGAGGGCTACACCTTC. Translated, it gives CASSSKDRGEGYTF.

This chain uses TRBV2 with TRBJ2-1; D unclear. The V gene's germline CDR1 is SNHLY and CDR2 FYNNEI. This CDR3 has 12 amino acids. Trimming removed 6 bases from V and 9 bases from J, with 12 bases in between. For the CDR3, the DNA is TGTGCCAGCAGACAAATCCTAGTTGAGCAGTTCTTC. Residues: CASRQILVEQFF.

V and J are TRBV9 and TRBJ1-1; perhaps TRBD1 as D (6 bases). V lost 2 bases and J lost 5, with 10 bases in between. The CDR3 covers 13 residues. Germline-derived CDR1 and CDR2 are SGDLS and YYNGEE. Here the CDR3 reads CASSVTGRTEAFF. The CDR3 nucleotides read TGTGCCAGCAGCGTCACAGGGAGGACTGAAGCTTTCTTT.

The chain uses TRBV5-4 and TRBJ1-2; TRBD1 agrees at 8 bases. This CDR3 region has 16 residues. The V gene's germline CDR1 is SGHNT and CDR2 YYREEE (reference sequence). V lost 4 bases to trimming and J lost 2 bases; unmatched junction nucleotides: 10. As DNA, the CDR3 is TGTGCCAGCAGCCCGTTGGACAGGGCCCCGAACTATGGCTACACCTTC. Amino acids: CASSPLDRAPNYGYTF.

DNA of the CDR3: TGTGCCAGCAGCTTGGTTGGGACCCCGATCTCACCCCTCCACTTT. Protein: CASSLVGTPISPLHF. The V call is TRBV5-6, the J call TRBJ1-6, with D possibly matching TRBD1 (5 bases). CDR1 is SGHDT, CDR2 YYEEEE, per germline. The CDR3 has 15 residues. Trimming removed 0 bases from V and 10 bases from J, with 14 bases in between.

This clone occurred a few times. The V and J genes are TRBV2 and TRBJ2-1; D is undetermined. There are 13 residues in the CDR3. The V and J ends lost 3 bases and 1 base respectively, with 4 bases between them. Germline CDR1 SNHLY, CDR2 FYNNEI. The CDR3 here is CASSDDSYNEQFF. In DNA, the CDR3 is TGTGCCAGCAGTGACGATTCCTACAATGAGCAGTTCTTC. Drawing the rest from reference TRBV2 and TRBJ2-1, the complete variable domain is EPEVTQTPSHQVTQMGQEVILRCVPISNHLYFYWYRQILGQKVEFLVSFYNNEISEKSEIFDDQFSVERPDGSNFTLKIRSTKLEDSAMYFCASSDDSYNEQFFGPGTRLTVL.

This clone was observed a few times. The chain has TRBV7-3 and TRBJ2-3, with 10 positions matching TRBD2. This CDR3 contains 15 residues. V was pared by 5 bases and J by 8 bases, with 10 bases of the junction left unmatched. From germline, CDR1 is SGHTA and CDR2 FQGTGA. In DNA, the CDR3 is TGTGCCAGCAGCCTTGGACTAGCGGCCCCCGGTACGCAGTATTTT. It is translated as CASSLGLAAPGTQYF.